This T cell receptor (beta chain) is drawn from a study of shared clonotypes between healthy human individuals (TCRdb year 2020). About the study as a whole: The cohort comprised a couple of women and a few men aged 18 to 49 years. For each donor, CD4 naive and CD4 memory were each run on three plates, CD8 naive on two plates, and CD8 memory on one plate. To estimate repertoire size and how much clonotypes are shared between individuals, the study performed deep sequencing of blood TCR repertoires from a handful of healthy adults. To increase sequencing depth and limit assay-specific biases, different laboratories used diverse techniques to prepare libraries and sequence TCR repertoires. Per donor, leukapheresis produced somewhere between about 0.9 and 9.5 billion PBMCs. Results and caveats for the whole study, not just this receptor: Clonotypes shared by all four sorted-subset donors showed higher generation probabilities than non-shared clonotypes. Because the study included only a small number of donors, the genetic and exposure-history diversity represented was limited. Naive subsets generally had larger estimated clonotype richness than memory subsets did. Rarefaction of sorted-subset datasets indicated incomplete sequencing despite the large sequencing depth. Pairwise subsampling indicated that sequencing depth was expected to affect the degree of clonotype sharing among donors. Sampling was restricted to blood, and TCR repertoires in tissue are likely to differ from TCR repertoires in blood. Sharing across a few donors was observed for approximately 5% of naive CD4, 3% to 3.5% of naive CD8, over 2% of memory CD4, and over 0.3% of memory CD8 clonotypes.

Here V drops 5 bases and J drops 4 bases, and the junction holds 8 bases not matched to any gene. The CDR3 goes from the cysteine to the phenylalanine over 16 residues. Only the CDR3 region is kept as DNA, spanning 48 bases read in frame from base 1. The germline V gene encodes CDR1 MNHEY and CDR2 SMNVEV (reference sequence). Using the deep immunoSEQ assay, multiplex PCR amplified TCR CDR3 regions from genomic DNA. Genomic DNA extracted from each cell subset was distributed evenly over all wells of several immunoSEQ 96-well plates, and each plate served as one replicate. Each replicate PCR for sorted subsets received about 210 ng genomic DNA, equal to some 32,000 T cell genomes. Purified libraries were quantified with a Qubit 3.0 fluorometer, sized on a Bioanalyzer 2100, and re-quantified with the KAPA Library Quantification kit. Every immunoSEQ 96-well plate was sequenced on a dedicated single-read 150-cycle Illumina NextSeq 550 flow cell. The study's processing was this. The immunoSEQ output contained only junctional sequences without quality scores, so filtering could not match that applied to full-length reads. To assign V/J genes and CDR3, sequences were annotated using PyIR, a Python wrapper for IgBLAST v1.9, with IMGT germline references. Reads were removed for weak V/J assignments (E-value above 1e-6), missing CDR3, stop codons, out-of-frame junctions, or ambiguous translated residues. V3J clonotypes were defined by identical inferred V gene, J gene, and CDR3 amino acid sequence. Percentage overlap between repertoires was calculated by dividing the number of shared unique clonotypes by the size of the smaller repertoire. Richness of each repertoire was evaluated using RTK rarefaction, the Chao1 estimator, and Recon v2.1 estimates of unobserved clonotypes. Generation probabilities for all TCRbeta clonotypes obtained by the gDNA method from several donors were computed using OLGA. TCRdb took this table from immuneACCESS and kept in-frame rearrangements with V and J called. Such tables lack part of the clones; where checked against another copy, unresolved V genes explain under half of the gap, and the rest is unexplained. V and J calls and clone size follow that table, whereas D and trimming were derived from the DNA. In all, the sample holds about 1.5 million clones, and around 97% of those were seen once. Approximately 1.1% of the sample is held by the ten biggest clonotypes.

The donors were healthy, HIV-negative adults who had no recently reported acute infections or vaccinations. Only Caucasian adults living in Nashville, Tennessee, USA were represented among the donors. CD4+ T cells were enriched through magnetic negative selection, after which naive cells were positively selected on CD45RA and the remaining negative fraction served as the memory subset. Blood was obtained by leukapheresis, after which PBMCs were separated by Ficoll-Histopaque density gradient centrifugation and cryopreserved in liquid nitrogen vapor phase. Purity and quantity of every magnetically sorted T cell population were checked by analytical flow cytometry. From each sorted fraction, genomic DNA was isolated and quantified by UV absorbance on a Nanodrop 2000c. To note about this clone: Its antigen is currently not known. Within one base of it there is no much larger clone, and no base qualities were kept.

The TCR originated in a man under 40 in good health. The chain is encoded by TRBV27 joined to TRBJ2-2; TRBD1 agrees with 9 junctional bases. The sequenced sample consisted of naive CD4+ T cells sorted from blood. The sample's cell subset or site label, in plain terms: CD45RA+ positively selected. This receptor carries the CDR3 CASSRRDRAGTGELFF. In nucleotide form, the sequence is TGTGCCAGCAGTAGGAGGGACAGGGCGGGCACCGGGGAGCTGTTTTTT.